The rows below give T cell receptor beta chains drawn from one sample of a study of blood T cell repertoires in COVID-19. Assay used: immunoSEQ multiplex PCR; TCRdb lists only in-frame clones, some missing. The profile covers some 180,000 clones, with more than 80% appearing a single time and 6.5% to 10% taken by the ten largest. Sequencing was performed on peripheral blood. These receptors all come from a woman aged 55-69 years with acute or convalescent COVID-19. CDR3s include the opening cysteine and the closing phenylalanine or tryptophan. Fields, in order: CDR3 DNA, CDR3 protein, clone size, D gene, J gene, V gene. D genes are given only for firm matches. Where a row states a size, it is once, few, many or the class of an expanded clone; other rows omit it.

TGTGCCAGCAGCTTAGGGGACAGGACAAACTTC CASSLGDRTNF . TRBD1 TRBJ1-2 TRBV11-3
TGTGCCAGCAGCGTCTCGAACACCGGGGAGCTGTTTTTT CASSVSNTGELFF once . TRBJ2-2 TRBV7-9
TGTGCCAGCAGTTACCGGCAGGGCATCTCTGGAAACACCATATATTTT CASSYRQGISGNTIYF . . TRBJ1-3 TRBV6-5
TGTGCCAGCACCCTGGGGCGGGAGCAAGAGACCCAGTACTTC CASTLGREQETQYF . TRBD2 TRBJ2-5 TRBV5-4
TGTGCCAGCACCCTCTTTTGGGGGGTAGGGTCTCCCACTGAAGCTTTCTTT CASTLFWGVGSPTEAFF . . TRBJ1-1 TRBV28
TGTGCCAGCAGTTTGAGCAGGGACAATGGCTACACCTTC CASSLSRDNGYTF . . TRBJ1-2 TRBV28
TGTGCCAGCAGTTACTCTGGCAGGGGGAAAGATACGCAGTATTTT CASSYSGRGKDTQYF . TRBD1 TRBJ2-3 TRBV6-5
TGTGCCAGCAGCGCGACTGGACTAGCGGGCACCGGGGAGCTGTTTTTT CASSATGLAGTGELFF . TRBD2 TRBJ2-2 TRBV9
TGTGCCAGCAGCTTAGGGGCGGGTGAGCAGTTCTTC CASSLGAGEQFF . . TRBJ2-1 TRBV11-1
TGTGCCAGCAGTAGGGACATCCACACTGAAGCTTTCTTT CASSRDIHTEAFF . . TRBJ1-1 TRBV27
TGTGCCAGCTCACCACTGACAGGATCGACAGATACGCAGTATTTT CASSPLTGSTDTQYF . . TRBJ2-3 TRBV18
TGCGCCAGCAGCGGTAGCGGGATAGACCAAGAGACCCAGTACTTC CASSGSGIDQETQYF . TRBD2 TRBJ2-5 TRBV5-1
TGCGCCAGCAGCTTGGCCGCGAGCTCCTACAATGAGCAGTTCTTC CASSLAASSYNEQFF . . TRBJ2-1 TRBV5-1
TGTGCCAGCAGGGGAACTAGCGCAGATACGCAGTATTTT CASRGTSADTQYF . TRBD2 TRBJ2-3 TRBV6-5
TGCAGCGTTGACGGGACAGATGATTACGAGCAGTACTTC CSVDGTDDYEQYF . TRBD1 TRBJ2-7 TRBV29-1
TGCGCCAGCAGCTTGTCGGCGGGGCACATTGAAGCTTTCTTT CASSLSAGHIEAFF . . TRBJ1-1 TRBV5-1
TGTGCCAGCGCTTCGAGCCCGAACACCGGGGAGCTGTTTTTT CASASSPNTGELFF . . TRBJ2-2 TRBV3-1/TRBV3-2
TGTGCCACCAGCAGAGGGATTACGTCGGGACTAGCGGGAGGACCGCAAGAGACCCAGTACTTC CATSRGITSGLAGGPQETQYF . TRBD2 TRBJ2-5 TRBV15
TGCGCCAGCAGCTCTCACGGCAGCGCCGCCTCCTACAATGAGCAGTTCTTC CASSSHGSAASYNEQFF . . TRBJ2-1 TRBV5-1
TGTGCCAGCAGTTACTCCAGGGACTCTGGAAACACCATATATTTT CASSYSRDSGNTIYF once . TRBJ1-3 TRBV6-5
TGCGCCAGCAGCTTGGCCGGTACTAATGAAAAACTGTTTTTT CASSLAGTNEKLFF . . TRBJ1-4 TRBV5-1
TGTGCCAGTAGTAAAATAAAGGGCCAGACAGGCAACTATGGCTACACCTTC CASSKIKGQTGNYGYTF . . TRBJ1-2 TRBV19
TGTGCCAGCAGTTTATCACGCGAAGAGACCCAGTACTTC CASSLSREETQYF . . TRBJ2-5 TRBV27
TGTGCCAGCAGTGGAACCGGGACAACCACTAATCATTTTAATAATCAGCCCCAGCATTTT CASSGTGTTTNHFNNQPQHF . . TRBJ1-5 TRBV6-4
TGTGCCAGCCGCGGGACTAGCTCCTACGAGCAGTACTTC CASRGTSSYEQYF . TRBD2 TRBJ2-7 TRBV19
TGTGCCAGCAGTTACATCGCGGGCAGGGGCAATTCACCCCTCCACTTT CASSYIAGRGNSPLHF . . TRBJ1-6 TRBV6-5
TGTGCCAGCAGTCCTCGACAGGGGGCCGACAATGAGCAGTTCTTC CASSPRQGADNEQFF . TRBD1 TRBJ2-1 TRBV28
TGTGCCAGCAGCTTGGGCCGGGGAGGAGAAGCTTTCTTT CASSLGRGGEAFF . . TRBJ1-1 TRBV7-6
TGTGCCAGTAAGGAGCGGGAGATCCCAGATACGCAGTATTTT CASKEREIPDTQYF . TRBD2 TRBJ2-3 TRBV19
TGTGCCAGCAGCCAAGATCAGGGAGGGCCCCAGCATTTT CASSQDQGGPQHF once . TRBJ1-5 TRBV14
TGTGCCAGCGGGAGGTCCTACGAGCAGTACTTC CASGRSYEQYF . . TRBJ2-7 TRBV27
TGTGCCAGCAGTTCCCTGTGGAGGGGCACATACAATGAGCAGTTCTTC CASSSLWRGTYNEQFF . . TRBJ2-1 TRBV28
TGTGCCAGCAGGGTGGACAGGGGAGACGAAAAACTGTTTTTT CASRVDRGDEKLFF few TRBD1 TRBJ1-4 TRBV2
TGCGCCAGCAGCCCCCAGGACAGGGGGACTGAAGCTTTCTTT CASSPQDRGTEAFF . TRBD1 TRBJ1-1 TRBV5-1
TGTGCCAGCAGCGGACTAGCAGGCACCGGGGAGCTGTTTTTT CASSGLAGTGELFF . TRBD2 TRBJ2-2 TRBV2
TGTGCCAGCAGTTACTCAACAGGGGTCGGCTATGGCTACACCTTC CASSYSTGVGYGYTF . TRBD1 TRBJ1-2 TRBV6-5
TGTGCCAGCTCACCCCGGGGGGGCGAGCAGTACTTC CASSPRGGEQYF . TRBD2 TRBJ2-7 TRBV18
TGTGCCAGCAGCCTTACCAGGGACTCTGGAAACACCATATATTTT CASSLTRDSGNTIYF . . TRBJ1-3 TRBV11-2
TGTGCCAGCAGCTTACGGCTAGCGGGAGGGTATACGCAGTATTTT CASSLRLAGGYTQYF . TRBD2 TRBJ2-3 TRBV7-2
TGTGCCAGCAGCCTGGACAGGGGGCAATCTAATGAAAAACTGTTTTTT CASSLDRGQSNEKLFF . TRBD1 TRBJ1-4 TRBV7-8
TGTGCCAGCAGCCTTGACAGGGTTCGGGACGAGCAGTACTTC CASSLDRVRDEQYF . TRBD1 TRBJ2-7 TRBV28
TGTGCCTGGAGTGTGGGGGGGACAGATACGCAGTATTTT CAWSVGGTDTQYF once TRBD2 TRBJ2-3 TRBV30
TGTGCCTGGAGCGTCGGGGGACCGCCGAACACTGAAGCTTTCTTT CAWSVGGPPNTEAFF . . TRBJ1-1 TRBV30
TGTGCCAGCAGCTCAGGGTTCGGCGGGGCCGACAATGAGCAGTTCTTC CASSSGFGGADNEQFF . . TRBJ2-1 TRBV7-3
TGTGCCAGCAGCTTTTCATCCCGCACAGATACGCAGTATTTT CASSFSSRTDTQYF . . TRBJ2-3 TRBV7-8
TGCAGCGTCGCCGCTAGTGGTGGAAACACCATATATTTT CSVAASGGNTIYF . . TRBJ1-3 TRBV29-1
TGTGCCAGCGGACATTCGAACACTGAAGCTTTCTTT CASGHSNTEAFF . . TRBJ1-1 TRBV11-2
TGTGCCACCAGTGACCCCGGGACAGGGTTGTGGGAGACCCAGTACTTC CATSDPGTGLWETQYF . TRBD1 TRBJ2-5 TRBV24-1
TGTGCCAGCAGCTTAGGAAAGGGACTAGCGGGAGTTGAGCAGTTCTTC CASSLGKGLAGVEQFF . TRBD2 TRBJ2-1 TRBV11-3
TGCGCCAGCAGCTTGGGCAGGGGGAAGGGGCAAGAGACCCAGTACTTC CASSLGRGKGQETQYF . TRBD1 TRBJ2-5 TRBV5-1
TGTGCCAGCAGCTTAGCCTTTATAAGAGGGACTGAAGCTTTCTTT CASSLAFIRGTEAFF . . TRBJ1-1 TRBV7-2
TGTGCCTGCCGGGGGGACACTGAAGCTTTCTTT CACRGDTEAFF . . TRBJ1-1 TRBV19
TGTGCCAGCAGCGTAGGGGACACAGGAAACACCATATATTTT CASSVGDTGNTIYF . . TRBJ1-3 TRBV9
TGTGCCTGGCAAATGGGTCTGGGGGCGCGGGCCCGGCTTGGTAATTCACCCCTCCACTTT CAWQMGLGARARLGNSPLHF . . TRBJ1-6 TRBV30